Below are 20 T cell receptor beta chains sequenced from a single sample in a study of control samples from healthy donors and cancer patients. The protocol was immunoSEQ multiplex PCR, while the TCRdb copy is restricted to in-frame clones and leaves out a portion. Counted here are about 160,000 clones, about 90% occurring once; the ten biggest clones make up approximately 12%. Sequences were obtained from blood. These receptors originate from a man aged 30-40 years in good health.

The rearrangement uses TRBV28 and TRBJ2-2; TRBD1 aligns across 9 bases. The length of the CDR3 is 15 residues. Germline V gene lookup returns CDR1 MDHEN and CDR2 SYDVKM. Germline trimming cut 8 bases from V and 6 bases from J; bases unmatched to any gene: 10. CDR3 protein: CASLKPGQGPGELFF. The CDR3 DNA sequence: TGTGCCAGCCTCAAACCGGGACAGGGTCCCGGGGAGCTGTTTTTT.

The V and J genes are TRBV28 and TRBJ1-5; 10 nucleotides line up with TRBD1. V was clipped by 6 bases and J by 12 bases; unmatched bases: 5. This CDR3 is built from 12 residues. Germline CDR1 reads MDHEN; CDR2 reads SYDVKM. This chain's CDR3 is CASRGTGEVQHF. CDR3 DNA sequence: TGTGCCAGCAGGGGGACAGGGGAAGTCCAGCATTTT.

The chain links TRBV7-9 to TRBJ1-4; D is perhaps TRBD1 (6 bases). The CDR3 loop spans 15 amino acids. Germline lookup yields CDR1 SEHNR and CDR2 FQNEAQ (reference sequence). The ends were cut back, 1 base at V and 8 bases at J, with 14 bases in the middle. The CDR3 DNA follows: TGTGCCAGCAGCTTAGGGTCCGGGGGCAGAGAAAAACTGTTTTTT. As protein: CASSLGSGGREKLFF.

This chain joins TRBV15 and TRBJ1-1; D gene ambiguous. V dropped 0 bases and J dropped 1 base, with 6 bases sitting between them. CDR3 size: 14 residues. Germline V CDR1 and CDR2: LNHNV, YYDKDF (reference sequence). The CDR3 coding sequence is TGTGCCACCAGCAGAGAGGGCGGGAACACTGAAGCTTTCTTT. Its translation is CATSREGGNTEAFF.

The genes are TRBV29-1 and TRBJ2-6; the D is unclear. There are 14 residues in the CDR3. Germline assignment: CDR1 SQVTM and CDR2 ANQGSEA. Between the trimmed V and J ends, which lost 1 base and 2 bases, there was a span of 6 bases. The CDR3 sequence is CSVEGSAGANVLTF. CDR3 bases: TGCAGCGTTGAAGGCAGTGCTGGGGCCAACGTCCTGACTTTC.

The chain carries TRBV19 and TRBJ2-5, with D maybe TRBD1 (5 bases). Germline CDR1 is LNHDA and CDR2 is SQIVND (reference sequence). There are 17 residues in the CDR3. Deletions cut 4 bases from V and 4 bases from J, with 22 bases between. The CDR3: CASSTPRSGRQRETQYF. Written as DNA, the CDR3 is TGTGCCAGTAGTACCCCCCGGTCAGGGCGTCAAAGAGAGACCCAGTACTTC.

This chain joins TRBV19 and TRBJ1-2, with D tentatively TRBD1 (6 bases). The germline V gene encodes CDR1 LNHDA and CDR2 SQIVND (reference sequence). V lost 4 bases and J lost 1, with 10 bases in between. CDR3 length: 14 amino acids. Here the CDR3 reads CASSRDTLNYGYTF. The CDR3 nucleotides read TGTGCCAGTAGTAGGGACACGCTTAACTATGGCTACACCTTC.

This clone is judged large. This rearrangement joins TRBV11-2 to TRBJ1-1, with D maybe TRBD1 (6 bases). This CDR3 region has 14 residues. V lost 4 bases and J lost 4, with 13 bases in between. Germline V lookup: CDR1 SGHAT, CDR2 FQNNGV. The CDR3 DNA follows: TGTGCCAGCAGCTCCTCAGGGGTCCGCACTGAAGCTTTCTTT. Its translation: CASSSSGVRTEAFF.

The CDR3 nucleotides read TGTGCCAGCAGTTCGACCGGGACCAGCGAGCAGTACTTC. This gives the protein CASSSTGTSEQYF. This chain joins TRBV28 and TRBJ2-7; D could derive from TRBD1 or TRBD2 (5 bases each). The CDR3 sequence is 13 residues long. Germline CDR1 MDHEN, CDR2 SYDVKM. Trimming took off 4 bases at V and 6 bases at J, with 13 bases between the two ends.

A word on this clone: This may arise from a read error, as a much more abundant clone is one base away. This rearrangement joins TRBV11-2 to TRBJ2-2; 9 bases are a match to TRBD1. Germline V gene data show CDR1 as SGHAT and CDR2 as FQNNGV. V was pared by 5 bases and J by 5 bases, with 6 bases of the junction left unmatched. The CDR3 runs to 15 residues. CDR3 DNA: TGTGCCAGCAGCCCCGGGACAGGGAGGACCGGGGAGCTGTTTTTT. Amino acids: CASSPGTGRTGELFF.

The chain carries TRBV9 and TRBJ1-1; TRBD1 might be the D (6 bases). The CDR3 consists of 18 residues. Between the trimmed V and J ends, which lost 7 bases and 3 bases, there was a span of 28 bases. The germline V gene encodes CDR1 SGDLS and CDR2 YYNGEE. In DNA, the CDR3 is TGTGCCAGCCAGTGTGATTGCCTAACAGGGCTTCTTTACACTGAAGCTTTCTTT. It yields the protein CASQCDCLTGLLYTEAFF.

The chain employs TRBV10-3 and TRBJ1-1, with D unresolved. The CDR3 is made up of 16 amino acids. In germline, CDR1 is ENHRY, CDR2 SYGVKD. V dropped 4 bases and J dropped 0 bases, with 15 bases sitting between them. This CDR3 is CAISVNEGGLNTEAFF. The DNA of the CDR3 is TGTGCCATCAGTGTGAACGAGGGAGGTTTGAACACTGAAGCTTTCTTT.

The V call is TRBV6-6, the J call TRBJ2-1, with TRBD2 as a possible D gene (6 bases). Trimming left V 6 bases short and J 0 bases short, with 9 bases between. This CDR3 is built from 14 residues. Germline CDR1 is MNHNY and CDR2 is SVGAGI (reference sequence). The CDR3 region is CASRPTSSYNEQFF. In nucleotides, the CDR3 is TGTGCCAGCAGGCCGACTAGCTCCTACAATGAGCAGTTCTTC.

The sample holds one count of this clone. V is TRBV4-2 and J is TRBJ2-2, with D perhaps matching TRBD2 (5 bases). Trimming left V 0 bases short and J 3 bases short, with 11 bases between. Germline values: CDR1 LGHNA, CDR2 YNFKEQ. This CDR3 region has 16 residues. CDR3 DNA sequence: TGTGCCAGCAGCCAAGACCCCGGGGTCGACACCGGGGAGCTGTTTTTT. Amino acid sequence: CASSQDPGVDTGELFF.

The chain recombines TRBV4-1 with TRBJ2-6, with D unresolved. CDR3 length: 19 amino acids. V shed 0 bases and J shed 0 bases, with 15 bases lying between them. Germline CDR1 MGHRA, CDR2 YSYEKL. The CDR3 nucleotides read TGCGCCAGCAGCCAAGATAGAGAAGGATCTTACTCTGGGGCCAACGTCCTGACTTTC. As protein: CASSQDREGSYSGANVLTF.

The chain joins TRBV27 to TRBJ2-7; 7 nucleotides align to TRBD1. The V gene's germline CDR1 is MNHEY and CDR2 SMNVEV (reference sequence). Germline trimming cut 6 bases from V and 3 bases from J; bases unmatched to any gene: 5. The CDR3 sequence is 13 residues long. The CDR3 coding sequence is TGTGCCAGCAGCCGGACAGGACTCTACGAGCAGTACTTC. It yields the protein CASSRTGLYEQYF.

The chain has TRBV4-2 and TRBJ1-1, with a weak D call TRBD1 (5 bases). Between the trimmed V and J ends, which lost 3 bases and 4 bases, there was a span of 12 bases. CDR1 LGHNA and CDR2 YNFKEQ come from the germline V gene. The CDR3 has 14 residues. CDR3 bases: TGTGCCAGCAGCCACCAGGGACCAGGCACTGAAGCTTTCTTT. Translating gives CASSHQGPGTEAFF.

Of note for this clone: Within the sample, other DNA sequences also encode this same CDR3. The J gene is TRBJ2-5, the V gene TRBV7-8; D not resolved. The germline CDR1 and CDR2 sequences are SGHVS and FQNEAQ. V was cut by 5 bases and J by 5 bases, with 6 bases left in between. CDR3 size: 11 residues. CDR3 sequence: CASSPQETQYF. The CDR3 nucleotides read TGTGCCAGCAGCCCCCAGGAGACCCAGTACTTC. Based on the CDR3 plus reference TRBV7-8 and TRBJ2-5, the full variable domain is GAGVSQSPRYKVAKRGQDVALRCDPISGHVSLFWYQQALGQGPEFLTYFQNEAQLDKSGLPSDRFFAERPEGSVSTLKIQRTQQEDSAVYLCASSPQETQYFGPGTRLLVL.

This rearrangement joins TRBV9 to TRBJ2-1; TRBD2 might be the D (6 bases). V dropped 3 bases and J dropped 4 bases, with 8 bases sitting between them. The CDR3 consists of 13 residues. The germline V gene has CDR1 SGDLS and CDR2 YYNGEE. CDR3 amino acids: CASSGGTYNEQFF. In DNA form, the CDR3 reads TGTGCCAGCAGCGGAGGGACTTACAATGAGCAGTTCTTC.

This clone turned up a few times. The J gene is TRBJ2-7, the V gene TRBV4-1, with a tentative D call TRBD1 (6 bases). V gave up 4 bases and J gave up 2 bases, with 12 bases separating them. The CDR3 covers 14 residues. CDR1 is MGHRA and CDR2 is YSYEKL in the germline V gene. This chain's CDR3 is CASSPRTDPYEQYF. In nucleotides, the CDR3 is TGCGCCAGCAGCCCCAGGACAGACCCCTACGAGCAGTACTTC.